This TCR beta chain came from a study of CD8 T cells in ankylosing spondylitis. Study results and caveats: Some of these motif variants have turned up before, in reports on reactive arthritis synovial fluid and blood. Apparently characteristic of ankylosing spondylitis blood was a TCR beta motif (under ten highly homologous variants). Disease-linked clones reportedly concentrated significantly in matched ankylosing spondylitis synovial fluid. Relatively rare in peripheral blood, disease-linked clones were also CD8+.

In its sample, this clonotype was seen a few times. Antigen: not known. Making the TCR beta libraries involved quantitative 5'-RACE with molecular barcodes. One entry per CDR3 protein, called by TCRdb with MiXCR from the 5' RACE reads. Of hundreds of thousands of distinct CDR3 sequences listed, 17% are singletons. Germline V gene sequence: CDR1 SGHRS, CDR2 YFSETQ. V lost 4 bases to trimming and J lost 3 bases; unmatched junction nucleotides: 7. The CDR3 loop spans 15 amino acids. This TCR was recovered from a male donor with ankylosing spondylitis. The chain has TRBV5-1 and TRBJ1-3; 7 nucleotides agree with TRBD1. Sequenced: blood, either unsorted or a sorted T cell fraction (not recorded which). The CDR3 spells CASSSTTGIGNTIYF. DNA for the CDR3: TGCGCCAGCAGCAGCACGACAGGGATTGGAAACACCATATATTTT.